This T cell receptor beta chain was sequenced for a study of vaccination and CD4 T cells after COVID-19. Sequenced with the Oncomine TCR Beta short-read assay was DNA taken from cultured CD4+ T cells. Each CDR3 protein is one row after TCRdb ran MiXCR on the PCR reads. Of about 8,200 distinct CDR3 sequences listed, 48% are singletons. Germline V gene sequence: CDR1 SGHAT, CDR2 FQNNGV. The CDR3 totals 17 residues. Trimming took 5 bases from V and 5 from J; bases not matched to a gene: 12. For this clonotype: The antigen is undetermined.

Treatment indicated: approximately 11-day PBMC culture with coronavirus spike peptide pools or control peptides (ViraFEST assay). During the years 2011-2018, before the COVID-19 pandemic, the unexposed donor's CD4+ T cells were collected. Peptide pools at approximately 9.4 ug/ml, together with 7.5 to 10 IU/ml IL-2, were added to cultures of roughly 2 million PBMCs per well. The receptor comes from a human donor in good health. The rearrangement joins TRBV11-2 to TRBJ2-3, with TRBD2 matching 11 bases. Sequenced sample: CD4+ T cells from blood, cultured in vitro. Written as DNA, the CDR3 is TGTGCCAGCAGCGACAGGGCTAGCGGGGGGCCGGGAGATACGCAGTATTTT. Its translation: CASSDRASGGPGDTQYF.